The 14 T cell receptor beta chains listed next were all sequenced from one sample in a study of T cells in Graves' hyperthyroidism and ophthalmopathy. What was amplified from RNA transcripts were TCR beta CDR3 regions. First-round RT-PCR targeting the TCR CDR3 was performed with the HTBI primer set. Each CDR3 protein gets one entry after TCRdb re-called the multiplex PCR reads with MiXCR. Of some 150,000 distinct CDR3 sequences listed, over 20% are singletons. Specimen: blood. Source of these receptors: a woman aged 45-59 years with Graves' hyperthyroidism that later progressed to Graves' ophthalmopathy.

This clonotype has a count of ten or more. The V gene is TRBV11-2, the J gene TRBJ1-2, with D maybe TRBD1 (5 bases). V lost 5 bases, J lost 4 bases, and 17 bases lay in between. The CDR3 consists of 15 residues. Germline CDR1 and CDR2: SGHAT and FQNNGV. The CDR3 bases are TGTGCCAGCAGCCCAGCGGGGGGGAAGGCCTATGGCTACACCTTC. Translated: CASSPAGGKAYGYTF.

This clonotype was recorded many times. A read error may produce the germline difference seen at one junction end. The CDR3 DNA follows: TGTGCTAGCAGCCTAGCGGGGGGGCCGGAGACCCAGTACTTC. Its translation: CASSLAGGPETQYF. The chain is built from TRBV7-7 and TRBJ2-5; 12 bases are shared with TRBD2. The CDR3 loop spans 14 amino acids. Germline CDR1 is SSHAT and CDR2 is FNYEAQ (reference sequence).

This clonotype was seen at least ten times. CDR3 sequence: CASSLGRVTDTQYF. CDR3 DNA: TGTGCCAGCAGCTTAGGGCGGGTCACAGATACGCAGTATTTT. This rearrangement joins TRBV7-3 to TRBJ2-3; D perhaps matches TRBD2 (5 bases). The CDR3 has 14 residues. V lost 2 bases to trimming and J lost 2 bases, with 8 bases between them. Germline lookup yields CDR1 SGHTA and CDR2 FQGTGA.

The rearrangement joins TRBV19 to TRBJ1-3; 9 bases map to TRBD1. Trimming removed 9 bases from V and 0 bases from J; junction bases left unmatched: 3. Germline assignment: CDR1 LNHDA and CDR2 SQIVND (reference sequence). The CDR3 extends over 14 amino acids. The CDR3 sequence: CASQDRGSGNTIYF. The CDR3 DNA reads as TGTGCCAGCCAGGACAGGGGCTCTGGAAACACCATATATTTT.

This chain uses TRBV2 with TRBJ2-3, with TRBD1 matching 9 bases. CDR1 SNHLY and CDR2 FYNNEI come from the germline V gene. The CDR3 is made up of 16 amino acids. V was clipped by 7 bases and J by 2 bases; unmatched bases: 10. The CDR3 protein is CASTSAGTGNTDTQYF. The CDR3 region has the DNA TGTGCCAGCACTTCGGCCGGGACAGGGAACACAGATACGCAGTATTTT. The whole variable domain, remainder taken from reference TRBV2 and TRBJ2-3, is EPEVTQTPSHQVTQMGQEVILRCVPISNHLYFYWYRQILGQKVEFLVSFYNNEISEKSEIFDDQFSVERPDGSNFTLKIRSTKLEDSAMYFCASTSAGTGNTDTQYFGPGTRLTVL.

At least ten counts were recorded for this clonotype. The chain employs TRBV10-2 and TRBJ2-7, with D perhaps matching TRBD1 or TRBD2 (5 bases each). V shed 1 base and J shed 2 bases, with 12 bases lying between them. Germline CDR1 reads WSHSY; CDR2 reads SAAADI. CDR3 length: 15 residues. The CDR3 DNA follows: TGCGCCAGCAGTGAGTATGGGGACGGCGCCTACGAGCAGTACTTC. It specifies CASSEYGDGAYEQYF.

This clonotype has a count of ten or more. This chain uses TRBV7-2 with TRBJ2-3, with 10 bases fitting TRBD2. The CDR3 totals 16 residues. Germline assignment: CDR1 SGHTA and CDR2 FQGNSA. V was clipped by 5 bases and J by 6 bases; unmatched bases: 11. CDR3 DNA sequence: TGTGCCAGCAGCCGTAACAGCGGGAGGGCCACCGATACGCAGTATTTT. Protein sequence: CASSRNSGRATDTQYF.

The V and J genes are TRBV2 and TRBJ1-4, with 7 bases lining up with TRBD1. V shed 8 bases, J shed 5 bases, and the junction held 5 bases outside the gene matches. This CDR3 region has 13 residues. The germline V gene encodes CDR1 SNHLY and CDR2 FYNNEI. CDR3 coding DNA: TGTGCCAGCGTGACAGGGCCAAATGAAAAACTGTTTTTT. Translating gives CASVTGPNEKLFF.

The genes are TRBV5-1 and TRBJ2-3, with D possibly TRBD1 on 6 matching bases. The V and J ends lost 5 bases and 2 bases respectively, with 15 bases between them. Germline V gene data show CDR1 as SGHRS and CDR2 as YFSETQ. The CDR3 length is 15 residues. The CDR3 sequence: CASRDGQTSTDTQYF. The CDR3 DNA reads as TGCGCCAGCAGAGATGGACAGACCTCCACAGATACGCAGTATTTT.

This chain connects TRBV2 to TRBJ2-3; the match to TRBD1 covers 7 bases. V shed 0 bases and J 1 base; nucleotides not matched to a gene: 1. Germline V gene lookup returns CDR1 SNHLY and CDR2 FYNNEI. This CDR3 is 15 amino acids long. The CDR3 DNA reads as TGTGCCAGCAGTGAAGCGGACAGGCGCACAGATACGCAGTATTTT. Translation: CASSEADRRTDTQYF.

About this clonotype: A much larger clone lies one base from this, so it may be a read error. V gene TRBV3-1 combines with J gene TRBJ1-1, with D unclear. The CDR3 spans 13 residues. The ends were cut back, 4 bases at V and 5 bases at J, with 11 bases in the middle. Germline V gives CDR1 LGHDT, CDR2 YNNKEL (reference sequence). In DNA form, the CDR3 reads TGTGCCAGCAGCCTTGTTGGGCATACTGAAGCTTTCTTT. Its translation: CASSLVGHTEAFF.

The chain combines TRBV19 with TRBJ2-5; D is possibly TRBD2 (6 bases). The V and J ends lost 1 base and 4 bases respectively, with 10 bases between them. Per germline, CDR1 LNHDA and CDR2 SQIVND (reference sequence). The CDR3 covers 14 residues. This CDR3 reads CASSIAGEGETQYF. CDR3 DNA: TGTGCCAGTAGTATAGCGGGAGAAGGAGAGACCCAGTACTTC.

This clonotype has at least ten counts. The chain uses TRBV11-2 and TRBJ1-1; D gene uncertain. The V gene lost 5 bases and the J gene lost 4 bases, with 11 bases spanning the gap. The CDR3 is 13 amino acids. The V gene's germline CDR1 is SGHAT and CDR2 FQNNGV. CDR3 coding DNA: TGTGCCAGCAGCACCCGCTTCGGCACTGAAGCTTTCTTT. This translates into CASSTRFGTEAFF.

This clonotype was detected only a few times. The genes are TRBV6-1 and TRBJ1-2; 9 positions agree with TRBD1. The length of the CDR3 is 14 residues. CDR1 and CDR2 from the germline V gene are MNHNS and SASEGT. Losses at the gene ends were 6 bases for V and 2 bases for J; bases not matched to a gene: 4. The DNA of the CDR3 is TGTGCCAGCAGCCGACAGGGGGTGAACTATGGCTACACCTTC. Protein product: CASSRQGVNYGYTF.